This paragraph reports one T cell receptor (beta chain). Trimming pared 0 bases from V and 0 bases from J, leaving 14 bases between. The CDR3 consists of 16 residues. Germline CDR1 reads DFQATT; CDR2 reads SNEGSKA (reference sequence). One entry per CDR3 protein results from TCRdb running MiXCR on the RT-PCR reads. The profile covers 900,000 to 1,000,000 distinct CDR3 sequences, with more than 15% appearing a single time and roughly 6% taken by the ten largest. This sample was taken from a study of patients and donors after allogeneic stem cell transplantation. This TCR derives from a human donor who was either an allogeneic HSCT recipient or a stem cell or donor lymphocyte infusion donor (not recorded which). It is not recorded whose cells these are; they may come from a transplant donor. The chain employs TRBV20-1 and TRBJ1-1; D is undetermined. Specimen: blood, either unsorted or a sorted T cell fraction (not recorded which). The CDR3 loop reads CSARDYRGWVNTEAFF. For the CDR3, the DNA is TGCAGTGCTAGAGATTACCGGGGTTGGGTGAACACTGAAGCTTTCTTT.